The rows below give T cell receptor beta chains drawn from one sample of a study of shared clonotypes between healthy human individuals. Clones were read by immunoSEQ multiplex PCR, and TCRdb kept only the in-frame ones, dropping some. The sample holds over a million clones; approximately 80% are singletons and the top ten take 0.5% to 0.65%. Sequenced input: memory CD4+ T cells from PBMCs. All receptors derive from a man in his late teens or twenties in good health. Some clones in this sample may be carry-over from other donors' samples. The CDR3 runs from the conserved cysteine through the conserved F or W. Each record gives: D gene, V gene, J gene, clone size, CDR3 protein, CDR3 DNA. The D gene is left open where the match is weak. Not all rows give a size; the values are once, few, many and, for expanded clones, a class.

d_gene: NA; v_gene: TRBV4-1; j_gene: TRBJ1-5; abundance: NA; CDR3aa: CASSRSGGQGGEQPQHF; CDR3nt: TGCGCCAGCAGCCGATCAGGCGGGCAGGGAGGCGAACAGCCCCAGCATTTT
d_gene: NA; v_gene: TRBV7-3; j_gene: TRBJ1-2; abundance: few; CDR3aa: CASSPENYGYTF; CDR3nt: TGTGCCAGCAGCCCTGAGAACTATGGCTACACCTTC
d_gene: NA; v_gene: TRBV4-1; j_gene: TRBJ1-2; abundance: NA; CDR3aa: CASSQNDYVNYGYTF; CDR3nt: TGCGCCAGCAGCCAAAACGATTATGTTAACTATGGCTACACCTTC
d_gene: TRBD1; v_gene: TRBV6-5; j_gene: TRBJ1-2; abundance: NA; CDR3aa: CASSFQGGSGYTF; CDR3nt: TGTGCCAGCAGTTTTCAGGGGGGTAGTGGCTACACCTTC
d_gene: NA; v_gene: TRBV10-3; j_gene: TRBJ2-7; abundance: NA; CDR3aa: CAISGTDTGYEQYF; CDR3nt: TGTGCCATCAGTGGCACGGACACCGGCTACGAGCAGTACTTC
d_gene: NA; v_gene: TRBV29-1; j_gene: TRBJ2-3; abundance: NA; CDR3aa: CSVYFPTADTQYF; CDR3nt: TGCAGCGTTTACTTCCCGACAGCAGATACGCAGTATTTT
d_gene: NA; v_gene: TRBV6-1; j_gene: TRBJ2-7; abundance: once; CDR3aa: CASSRDTYSYEQYF; CDR3nt: TGTGCCAGCTCCCGGGACACCTACTCCTACGAGCAGTACTTC
d_gene: NA; v_gene: TRBV15; j_gene: TRBJ2-1; abundance: NA; CDR3aa: CATSVRGYGNNEQFF; CDR3nt: TGTGCCACCAGCGTCCGGGGGTACGGTAACAATGAGCAGTTCTTC
d_gene: TRBD2; v_gene: TRBV7-3; j_gene: TRBJ2-3; abundance: NA; CDR3aa: CASGGQAGGSTDTQYF; CDR3nt: TGTGCCAGCGGGGGCCAGGCGGGAGGCAGCACAGATACGCAGTATTTT
d_gene: NA; v_gene: TRBV5-1; j_gene: TRBJ1-1; abundance: many; CDR3aa: CASSLEGLGNTEAFF; CDR3nt: TGCGCCAGCAGCTTGGAGGGACTGGGGAACACTGAAGCTTTCTTT
d_gene: NA; v_gene: TRBV19; j_gene: TRBJ1-2; abundance: NA; CDR3aa: CASSIVGTNYGYTF; CDR3nt: TGTGCCAGTAGTATTGTCGGGACCAACTATGGCTACACCTTC
d_gene: TRBD1; v_gene: TRBV5-4; j_gene: TRBJ1-1; abundance: once; CDR3aa: CASSPRIGQAVAEAFF; CDR3nt: TGTGCCAGCAGCCCCCGAATCGGACAGGCGGTCGCTGAAGCTTTCTTT
d_gene: NA; v_gene: TRBV5-1; j_gene: TRBJ1-2; abundance: many; CDR3aa: CASSFFQGSYGYTF; CDR3nt: TGCGCCAGCAGCTTTTTCCAGGGCTCCTATGGCTACACCTTC
d_gene: TRBD1; v_gene: TRBV27; j_gene: TRBJ1-5; abundance: NA; CDR3aa: CASSLAGQGYQPQHF; CDR3nt: TGTGCCAGCAGTTTAGCAGGACAGGGATATCAGCCCCAGCATTTT
d_gene: NA; v_gene: TRBV11-2; j_gene: TRBJ2-5; abundance: NA; CDR3aa: CASSSGGTSDLETQYF; CDR3nt: TGTGCCAGCAGCTCCGGCGGGACCTCCGACCTGGAGACCCAGTACTTC
d_gene: NA; v_gene: TRBV11-2; j_gene: TRBJ1-1; abundance: NA; CDR3aa: CASSFRQRSAFF; CDR3nt: TGTGCCAGCAGCTTTCGACAGCGCTCGGCTTTCTTT
d_gene: NA; v_gene: TRBV7-2; j_gene: TRBJ2-3; abundance: NA; CDR3aa: CASSPGTSTDTQYF; CDR3nt: TGTGCCAGCAGCCCCGGGACCAGCACAGATACGCAGTATTTT
d_gene: NA; v_gene: TRBV2; j_gene: TRBJ2-1; abundance: once; CDR3aa: CASSDQLAYNEQFF; CDR3nt: TGTGCCAGCAGTGACCAATTAGCCTACAATGAGCAGTTCTTC
d_gene: NA; v_gene: TRBV7-2; j_gene: TRBJ1-1; abundance: NA; CDR3aa: CASSLVRAQAFF; CDR3nt: TGTGCCAGCAGCTTAGTTCGGGCTCAAGCTTTCTTT
d_gene: TRBD2; v_gene: TRBV5-1; j_gene: TRBJ2-7; abundance: few; CDR3aa: CASSLSSGRFREQYF; CDR3nt: TGCGCCAGCAGCTTGTCTAGCGGGAGATTTCGCGAGCAGTACTTC
d_gene: NA; v_gene: TRBV5-7; j_gene: TRBJ1-5; abundance: NA; CDR3aa: CASRPPRGTRTPQHF; CDR3nt: TGTGCCAGCAGACCCCCGCGGGGGACCAGGACGCCCCAGCATTTT
d_gene: TRBD1; v_gene: TRBV18; j_gene: TRBJ2-7; abundance: NA; CDR3aa: CASSSQQGASYEQYF; CDR3nt: TGTGCCAGCTCATCACAGCAGGGGGCGAGCTACGAGCAGTACTTC
d_gene: TRBD2; v_gene: TRBV7-2; j_gene: TRBJ2-7; abundance: NA; CDR3aa: CASSLVSSGPAVEQYF; CDR3nt: TGTGCCAGCAGCTTAGTGTCTAGCGGGCCCGCGGTCGAGCAGTACTTC
d_gene: NA; v_gene: TRBV30; j_gene: TRBJ1-2; abundance: few; CDR3aa: CAWSDKRYGYTF; CDR3nt: TGTGCCTGGAGTGACAAGCGCTATGGCTACACCTTC
d_gene: TRBD1; v_gene: TRBV10-3; j_gene: TRBJ1-5; abundance: NA; CDR3aa: CAISPSGDSYSNQPQHF; CDR3nt: TGTGCCATCAGTCCCTCCGGGGACAGTTATAGCAATCAGCCCCAGCATTTT
d_gene: TRBD1; v_gene: TRBV2; j_gene: TRBJ1-4; abundance: NA; CDR3aa: CASLRDRGHREKLFF; CDR3nt: TGTGCCAGCCTACGGGACAGGGGGCATCGTGAAAAACTGTTTTTT
d_gene: NA; v_gene: TRBV10-1; j_gene: TRBJ2-2; abundance: NA; CDR3aa: CASSEGVGGRTGELFF; CDR3nt: TGCGCCAGCAGTGAAGGTGTGGGAGGTCGCACCGGGGAGCTGTTTTTT
d_gene: TRBD1; v_gene: TRBV28; j_gene: TRBJ1-2; abundance: NA; CDR3aa: CASAGTGVGYGYTF; CDR3nt: TGTGCCAGCGCCGGAACAGGGGTGGGCTATGGCTACACCTTC
d_gene: TRBD1; v_gene: TRBV5-4; j_gene: TRBJ1-1; abundance: NA; CDR3aa: CASSQGQQNTEAFF; CDR3nt: TGTGCCAGCAGCCAGGGACAGCAGAACACTGAAGCTTTCTTT
d_gene: TRBD1; v_gene: TRBV6-5; j_gene: TRBJ1-2; abundance: many; CDR3aa: CASSYSGTAAGYTF; CDR3nt: TGTGCCAGCAGTTACTCCGGGACAGCAGCAGGCTACACCTTC
d_gene: NA; v_gene: TRBV28; j_gene: TRBJ1-2; abundance: NA; CDR3aa: CASSPRGYGYTF; CDR3nt: TGTGCCAGCAGTCCGAGAGGATATGGCTACACCTTC
d_gene: NA; v_gene: TRBV19; j_gene: TRBJ1-2; abundance: NA; CDR3aa: CASSIEGTYGYTF; CDR3nt: TGTGCCAGTAGTATTGAGGGGACCTATGGCTACACCTTC
d_gene: TRBD2; v_gene: TRBV5-5; j_gene: TRBJ2-3; abundance: NA; CDR3aa: CASSLGTAGSTDTQYF; CDR3nt: TGTGCCAGCAGCTTAGGAACAGCGGGGAGCACAGATACGCAGTATTTT
d_gene: TRBD1; v_gene: TRBV6-1; j_gene: TRBJ1-1; abundance: NA; CDR3aa: CASKRDSLLNTEAFF; CDR3nt: TGTGCCAGCAAGAGGGACAGCCTTCTGAACACTGAAGCTTTCTTT
d_gene: NA; v_gene: TRBV28; j_gene: TRBJ2-3; abundance: NA; CDR3aa: CASSPPNGGTQYF; CDR3nt: TGTGCCAGCAGTCCCCCCAATGGGGGTACGCAGTATTTT
d_gene: NA; v_gene: TRBV7-9; j_gene: TRBJ2-5; abundance: NA; CDR3aa: CASSLGAGSQETQYF; CDR3nt: TGTGCCAGCAGCTTAGGGGCCGGGTCTCAAGAGACCCAGTACTTC
d_gene: NA; v_gene: TRBV7-2; j_gene: TRBJ1-1; abundance: NA; CDR3aa: CASSGVGTEAFF; CDR3nt: TGTGCCAGCAGCGGGGTGGGCACTGAAGCTTTCTTT
d_gene: TRBD2; v_gene: TRBV6-1; j_gene: TRBJ2-1; abundance: NA; CDR3aa: CASSEAGGPYNEQFF; CDR3nt: TGTGCCAGCAGTGAAGCGGGAGGGCCCTACAATGAGCAGTTCTTC
d_gene: TRBD1; v_gene: TRBV11-2; j_gene: TRBJ2-7; abundance: NA; CDR3aa: CASSSWTGNDEQYF; CDR3nt: TGTGCCAGCAGCTCCTGGACAGGGAATGACGAGCAGTACTTC